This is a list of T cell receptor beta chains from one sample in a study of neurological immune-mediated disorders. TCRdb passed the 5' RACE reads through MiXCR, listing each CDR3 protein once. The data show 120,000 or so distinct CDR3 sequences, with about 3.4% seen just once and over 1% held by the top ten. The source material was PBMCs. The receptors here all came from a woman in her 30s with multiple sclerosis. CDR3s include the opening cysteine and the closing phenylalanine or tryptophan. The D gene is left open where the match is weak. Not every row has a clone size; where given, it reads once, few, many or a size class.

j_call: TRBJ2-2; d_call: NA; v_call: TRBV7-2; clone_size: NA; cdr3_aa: CARAGSPGELFF; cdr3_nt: TGTGCCCGAGCCGGGAGCCCCGGGGAGCTGTTTTTT
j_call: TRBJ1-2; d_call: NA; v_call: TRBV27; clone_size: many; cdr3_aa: CASSFSSGGRPYGYTF; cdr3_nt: TGTGCCAGCAGTTTCTCGTCCGGGGGGCGCCCCTATGGCTACACCTTC
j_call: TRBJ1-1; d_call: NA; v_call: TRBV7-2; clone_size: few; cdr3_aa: CASSASPGTEAFF; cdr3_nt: TGTGCCAGCAGCGCCTCACCAGGCACTGAAGCTTTCTTT
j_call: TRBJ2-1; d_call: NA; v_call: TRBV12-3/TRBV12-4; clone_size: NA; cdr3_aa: CASSLKTGTPQFF; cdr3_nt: TGTGCCAGCAGTCTCAAGACCGGGACTCCTCAATTCTTC
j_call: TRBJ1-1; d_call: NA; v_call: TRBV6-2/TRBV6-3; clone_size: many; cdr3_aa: CASRDPKTPGGTEAFF; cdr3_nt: TGTGCCAGCAGAGATCCCAAGACACCCGGGGGCACTGAAGCTTTCTTT
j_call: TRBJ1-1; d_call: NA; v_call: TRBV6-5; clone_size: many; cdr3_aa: CASSYGTRGGTEAFF; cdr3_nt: TGTGCCAGCAGTTACGGGACAAGGGGGGGAACTGAAGCTTTCTTT
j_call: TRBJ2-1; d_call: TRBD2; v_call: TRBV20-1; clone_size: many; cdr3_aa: CSASTSGTYNEQFF; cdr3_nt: TGCAGTGCATCCACTAGCGGAACCTACAATGAGCAGTTCTTC
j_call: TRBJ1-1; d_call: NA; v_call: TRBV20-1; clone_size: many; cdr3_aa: CSAPTLGHTVF; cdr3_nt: TGCAGTGCTCCAACGCTCGGGCATACGGTCTTT
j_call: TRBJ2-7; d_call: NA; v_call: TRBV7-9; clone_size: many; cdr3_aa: CASSSRSEQYF; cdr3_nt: TGTGCCAGCAGCTCGAGGAGCGAGCAGTACTTC
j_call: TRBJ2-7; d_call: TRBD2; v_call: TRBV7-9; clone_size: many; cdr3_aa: CASSPQGLAGVNEQYF; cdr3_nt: TGTGCCAGCAGTCCCCAGGGACTAGCGGGTGTCAACGAGCAGTACTTC
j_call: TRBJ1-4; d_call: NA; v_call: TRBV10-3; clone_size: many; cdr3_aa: CAIRSDVVNEKLFF; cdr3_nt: TGTGCCATCAGGTCGGACGTAGTTAATGAAAAACTGTTTTTT
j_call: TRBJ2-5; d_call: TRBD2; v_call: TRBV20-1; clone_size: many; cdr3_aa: CSAISSGGVLETQYF; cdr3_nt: TGCAGTGCTATCAGTAGCGGGGGCGTCTTAGAGACCCAGTACTTC
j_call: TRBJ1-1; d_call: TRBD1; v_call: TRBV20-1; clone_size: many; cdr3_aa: CSAGTGDTEAFF; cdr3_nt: TGCAGTGCCGGGACAGGGGACACTGAAGCTTTCTTT
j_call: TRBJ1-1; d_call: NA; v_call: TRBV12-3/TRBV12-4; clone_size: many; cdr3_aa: CASTPTGTEAFF; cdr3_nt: TGTGCCAGCACCCCTACAGGGACTGAAGCTTTCTTT
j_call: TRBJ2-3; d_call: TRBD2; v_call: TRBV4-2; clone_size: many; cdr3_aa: CASSQDLVAGVDTQYF; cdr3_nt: TGTGCCAGCAGCCAAGATCTAGTAGCGGGAGTGGATACGCAGTATTTT
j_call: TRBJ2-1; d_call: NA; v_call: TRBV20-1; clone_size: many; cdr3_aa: CSASALGWGSSYNEQFF; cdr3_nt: TGCAGTGCTAGCGCCCTCGGTTGGGGGAGCTCCTACAATGAGCAGTTCTTC
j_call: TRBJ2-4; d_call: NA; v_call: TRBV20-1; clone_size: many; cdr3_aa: CSALSRLGGAVGDIQYF; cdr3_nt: TGCAGTGCCCTATCAAGACTAGGGGGGGCCGTGGGAGACATTCAGTACTTC
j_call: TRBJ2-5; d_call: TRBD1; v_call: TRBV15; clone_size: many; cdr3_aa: CATSRGLNRGGETQYF; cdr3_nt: TGTGCCACCAGCAGAGGTCTTAACAGGGGTGGAGAGACCCAGTACTTC
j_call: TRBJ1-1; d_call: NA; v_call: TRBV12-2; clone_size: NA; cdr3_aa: CASRLSIGSTEAFF; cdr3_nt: TGTGCAAGTCGCTTAAGTATCGGTAGCACTGAAGCTTTCTTT
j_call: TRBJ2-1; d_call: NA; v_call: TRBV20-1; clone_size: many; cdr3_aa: CSALRPPRNNEQFF; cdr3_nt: TGCAGTGCCCTCCGCCCCCCTAGAAACAATGAGCAGTTCTTC
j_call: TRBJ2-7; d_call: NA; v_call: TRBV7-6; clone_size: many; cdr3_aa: CASSSVGFSGTAAYEQYF; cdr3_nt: TGTGCCAGCAGCTCAGTAGGGTTTTCCGGGACTGCCGCCTACGAGCAGTACTTC
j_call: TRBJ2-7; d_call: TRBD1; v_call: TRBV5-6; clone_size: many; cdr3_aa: CASSLLGTAGDEQYF; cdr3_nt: TGTGCCAGCAGCTTGTTAGGGACAGCTGGCGACGAGCAGTACTTC
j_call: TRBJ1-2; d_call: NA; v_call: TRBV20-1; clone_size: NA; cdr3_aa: CSARDHSNYGYTF; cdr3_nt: TGCAGTGCTAGAGACCACAGTAACTATGGCTACACCTTC
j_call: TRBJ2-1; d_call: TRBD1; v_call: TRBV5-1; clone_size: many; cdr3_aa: CASSVQGAVNEQFF; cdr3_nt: TGCGCCAGCAGCGTACAGGGGGCAGTCAATGAGCAGTTCTTC
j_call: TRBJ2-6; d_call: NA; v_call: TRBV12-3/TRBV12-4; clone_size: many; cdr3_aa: CASSFSGSLGSGANVLTF; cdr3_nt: TGTGCCAGCAGTTTTTCCGGGTCCCTAGGCTCTGGGGCCAACGTCCTGACTTTC
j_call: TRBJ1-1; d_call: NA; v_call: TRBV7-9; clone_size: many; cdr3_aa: CASSFPGTEAFF; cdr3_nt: TGTGCCAGCAGCTTTCCAGGGACTGAAGCTTTCTTT
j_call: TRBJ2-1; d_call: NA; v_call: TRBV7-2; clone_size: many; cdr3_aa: CASSLELGGRGDAYNEQFF; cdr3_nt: TGTGCCAGCAGCTTAGAGCTCGGTGGTCGCGGGGACGCCTACAATGAGCAGTTCTTC
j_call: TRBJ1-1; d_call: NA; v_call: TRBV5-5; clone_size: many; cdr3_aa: CASSYRGEMNTEAFF; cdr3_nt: TGTGCCAGCAGCTATCGAGGAGAAATGAACACTGAAGCTTTCTTT
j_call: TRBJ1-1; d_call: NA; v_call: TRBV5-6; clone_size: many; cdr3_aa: CASSRGPNGDTEAFF; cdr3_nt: TGTGCCAGCAGCAGGGGACCGAACGGGGACACTGAAGCTTTCTTT
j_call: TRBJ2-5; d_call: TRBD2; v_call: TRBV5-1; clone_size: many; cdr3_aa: CASSWRGFQETQYF; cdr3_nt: TGCGCCAGCAGCTGGCGGGGGTTCCAAGAGACCCAGTACTTC
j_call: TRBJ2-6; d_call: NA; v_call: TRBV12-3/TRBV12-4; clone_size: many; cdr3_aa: CASSFGRSSGANVLTF; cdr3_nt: TGTGCCAGCAGTTTTGGCAGAAGCTCTGGGGCCAACGTCCTGACTTTC
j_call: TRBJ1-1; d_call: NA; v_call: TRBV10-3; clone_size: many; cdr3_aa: CAISEKVNTEAFF; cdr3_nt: TGTGCCATCAGTGAGAAGGTGAACACTGAAGCTTTCTTT